One and the same sample provided the 16 T cell receptor beta chains below, sequenced in a study of T cell responses to AZD1222 COVID-19 vaccine. The protocol was immunoSEQ multiplex PCR, while the TCRdb copy is restricted to in-frame clones and leaves out a portion. The sample lists over 85,000 clones; 84% were seen once. Material: peripheral blood, obtained 28 days after the second AZD1222 dose. The receptors stem from an adult who received the AZD1222 COVID-19 vaccine.

The chain couples TRBV5-1 to TRBJ1-5; D uncertain. Germline CDR1 is SGHRS and CDR2 is YFSETQ. There are 15 residues in the CDR3. The V end lost 4 bases, the J end lost 0 bases, and 11 bases lay between the germline ends. The CDR3 is CASSQDGSSNQPQHF. The CDR3 DNA reads as TGCGCCAGCAGCCAGGATGGGAGTAGCAATCAGCCCCAGCATTTT.

This chain links TRBV2 with TRBJ2-3; TRBD2 matches at 10 bases. V was clipped by 7 bases and J by 4 bases; unmatched bases: 5. The CDR3 totals 14 residues. Germline assignment: CDR1 SNHLY and CDR2 FYNNEI. CDR3 loop: CASKSGRAPDTQYF. The CDR3 DNA reads TGTGCCAGCAAAAGCGGGAGGGCTCCAGATACGCAGTATTTT.

The chain has TRBV6-5 and TRBJ1-6; 9 bases line up with TRBD1. The germline gives CDR1 MNHEY, CDR2 SVGAGI. V was clipped by 8 bases and J by 10 bases; unmatched bases: 3. The CDR3 covers 12 residues. The CDR3 is CASGTGNSPLHF. CDR3 sequence (DNA): TGTGCCAGCGGGACAGGGAACTCACCCCTCCACTTT.

The chain couples TRBV9 to TRBJ1-1, with 7 bases identical to TRBD1. Unmatched junction bases numbered 9, after V lost 3 bases and J lost 7 bases. Germline V lookup: CDR1 SGDLS, CDR2 YYNGEE. The CDR3 consists of 14 residues. The CDR3 coding sequence is TGTGCCAGCAGCGCCTCCAGGGGGGGGCTTGAAGCTTTCTTT. This codes for CASSASRGGLEAFF. The whole variable domain, filled in from reference TRBV9 and TRBJ1-1, reads DSGVTQTPKHLITATGQRVTLRCSPRSGDLSVYWYQQSLDQGLQFLIQYYNGEERAKGNILERFSAQQFPDLHSELNLSSLELGDSALYFCASSASRGGLEAFFGQGTRLTVV.

The chain couples TRBV19 to TRBJ1-5; 7 bases align to TRBD1. Germline V gene data show CDR1 as LNHDA and CDR2 as SQIVND (reference sequence). CDR3 length: 16 residues. With 6 bases clipped from V and 4 bases from J, the junction kept 12 bases outside the gene matches. This CDR3 reads CASRVGDRITNQPQHF. In DNA form, the CDR3 reads TGTGCCAGTAGAGTGGGGGACAGAATAACGAATCAGCCCCAGCATTTT.

The J gene is TRBJ1-5, the V gene TRBV6-1; D is possibly TRBD1 (5 bases). Germline lookup yields CDR1 MNHNS and CDR2 SASEGT. The length of the CDR3 is 18 residues. V was pared by 4 bases and J by 0 bases, with 19 bases between. The CDR3 loop reads CASSGGGFRRISNQPQHF. Written as DNA, the CDR3 is TGTGCCAGCAGTGGCGGGGGTTTTAGACGGATTAGCAATCAGCCCCAGCATTTT.

This clone appeared a few times. The gene calls are TRBV6-1 and TRBJ2-1, with 9 bases that match TRBD1. V gave up 3 bases and J gave up 7 bases; unmatched junction bases: 10. The CDR3 covers 16 residues. Germline CDR1 reads MNHNS; CDR2 reads SASEGT. CDR3 in DNA: TGTGCCAGCAGTGAGGTGTCGGGACAGGGAAGGAATGAGCAGTTCTTC. It yields the protein CASSEVSGQGRNEQFF.

This chain uses TRBV6-2 or TRBV6-3 with TRBJ2-1; the D gene could be TRBD1 or TRBD2 (6 bases each). V was cut by 2 bases and J by 4 bases, with 15 bases left in between. The germline CDR1 and CDR2 sequences are MNHEY and SVGEGT. The CDR3 contains 16 residues. The CDR3: CASSYPLPGAYNEQFF. In DNA, the CDR3 is TGTGCCAGCAGTTACCCCTTACCGGGGGCTTACAATGAGCAGTTCTTC.

V usage is TRBV6-6 and J usage is TRBJ1-3; D gene unclear. The CDR3 is made up of 11 amino acids. The germline V and J ends were trimmed by 10 bases and 4 bases, with 8 bases remaining between them. Germline V gene lookup returns CDR1 MNHNY and CDR2 SVGAGI (reference sequence). The CDR3 DNA is TGTGCCATTTCTGGGGGAAACACCATATATTTT. It encodes CAISGGNTIYF.

This clone was counted once. This sequence joins TRBV20-1 and TRBJ1-2; D gene unclear. CDR3 length: 11 residues. Trimming took 6 bases from V and 7 from J, leaving 12 bases between them. Germline CDR1 is DFQATT and CDR2 is SNEGSKA (reference sequence). The chain's CDR3 is CSASDPRGYTF. The CDR3 coding sequence is TGCAGTGCCTCTGACCCCCGTGGCTACACCTTC.

V is TRBV5-1 and J is TRBJ2-5; 8 bases match TRBD1. The CDR3 totals 15 residues. Germline loops: CDR1 SGHRS, CDR2 YFSETQ. V was pared by 4 bases and J by 5 bases, with 10 bases of the junction left unmatched. Here the CDR3 reads CASSLNRGVGETQYF. In DNA, the CDR3 is TGCGCCAGCAGCCTGAACAGGGGGGTAGGGGAGACCCAGTACTTC.

This clone was observed a single time. The chain has TRBV7-9 and TRBJ2-7, with D possibly called TRBD1 or TRBD2 (5 bases each). Trimming removed 3 bases from V and 5 bases from J, with 11 bases in between. This CDR3 is 13 amino acids long. Germline loops: CDR1 SEHNR, CDR2 FQNEAQ (reference sequence). The CDR3 reads CASSLWGINEQYF. As DNA, the CDR3 is TGTGCCAGCAGCTTGTGGGGGATCAACGAGCAGTACTTC.

The V gene is TRBV7-9, the J gene TRBJ2-7; 9 bases agree with TRBD1. The V gene end was trimmed by 3 bases and the J gene end by 7 bases; junction bases not matched to a gene: 10. CDR1 SEHNR and CDR2 FQNEAQ come from the germline V gene (reference sequence). The CDR3 runs to 15 residues. The CDR3 DNA sequence: TGTGCCAGCAGCTTTTATCGGGACAGGGCTGGGGAGCAGTACTTC. It translates to CASSFYRDRAGEQYF. The whole variable domain, remainder taken from reference TRBV7-9 and TRBJ2-7, is DTGVSQNPRHKITKRGQNVTFRCDPISEHNRLYWYRQTLGQGPEFLTYFQNEAQLEKSRLLSDRFSAERPKGSFSTLEIQRTEQGDSAMYLCASSFYRDRAGEQYFGPGTRLTVT.

The V call is TRBV18, the J call TRBJ1-1; D possibly corresponds to TRBD1 (6 bases). V gave up 6 bases and J gave up 0 bases, with 11 bases separating them. CDR3 length: 14 residues. The V gene's germline CDR1 is KGHSH and CDR2 LQKENI. CDR3 in amino acids: CASSPGHLNTEAFF. CDR3 sequence (DNA): TGTGCCAGCTCCCCGGGACACCTGAACACTGAAGCTTTCTTT. Variable domain in full (rest from reference TRBV18 and TRBJ1-1): NAGVMQNPRHLVRRRGQEARLRCSPMKGHSHVYWYRQLPEEGLKFMVYLQKENIIDESGMPKERFSAEFPKEGPSILRIQQVVRGDSAAYFCASSPGHLNTEAFFGQGTRLTVV.

The rearrangement joins TRBV7-9 to TRBJ1-6; D not certain. Trimming shortened V by 5 bases and J by 7 bases, and 12 bases separated the two germline ends. Looked up from germline, CDR1 is SEHNR and CDR2 is FQNEAQ (reference sequence). The CDR3 is made up of 14 amino acids. For the CDR3, the DNA is TGTGCCAGCAGCCCCGTACAGAGGAATTCACCCCTCCACTTT. Protein sequence: CASSPVQRNSPLHF.

This clone was picked up a small number of times. The gene calls are TRBV19 and TRBJ1-4; D ambiguous. The CDR3 has 13 residues. Per germline, CDR1 LNHDA and CDR2 SQIVND (reference sequence). V lost 3 bases and J 10 bases, leaving 12 bases between the germline ends. DNA for the CDR3: TGTGCCAGTAGTATGGAGAATTACGGAAAACTGTTTTTT. Protein: CASSMENYGKLFF.